The 5 T cell receptor beta chains listed next were all sequenced from one sample in a study of shared clonotypes between healthy human individuals. TCRdb's copy holds only in-frame clones and misses some; the assay was immunoSEQ multiplex PCR. Of more than 2,000,000 clones detected, around nine tenths appear once; the ten largest clones hold roughly 0.14%. The sequenced sample consisted of naive CD4+ T cells sorted from blood. Specified subset: CD45RA+ positively selected. The receptor set was obtained from a man aged 18 to 29 in good health.

The chain employs TRBV7-3 and TRBJ2-2; D possibly corresponds to TRBD2 (6 bases). This CDR3 comprises 17 residues. Trimming took 5 bases from V and 2 from J, leaving 18 bases between them. The germline V gene encodes CDR1 SGHTA and CDR2 FQGTGA. The CDR3 region has the DNA TGTGCCAGCAGCCCTAGGGGCGGAGGGCTTAACACCGGGGAGCTGTTTTTT. The encoded protein is CASSPRGGGLNTGELFF.

The gene calls are TRBV5-1 and TRBJ2-5, with TRBD2 as a possible D gene (6 bases). The J call may be wrong; the DNA end is better matched by TRBJ2-7. Germline values: CDR1 SGHRS, CDR2 YFSETQ. CDR3 length: 13 amino acids. CDR3 region: CASSQTSTYEQYF. In DNA form, the CDR3 reads TGCGCCAGCAGTCAAACTAGCACGTACGAGCAGTACTTC.

The chain has TRBV6-4 and TRBJ1-5; weak D call: TRBD1 (5 bases). Trimming shortened V by 2 bases and J by 1 base, and 9 bases separated the two germline ends. The CDR3 spans 15 residues. The germline gives CDR1 MRHNA, CDR2 SNTAGT. The CDR3 coding sequence is TGTGCCAGCAGTGACCCGGGGGGAAGCAATCAGCCCCAGCATTTT. It translates to CASSDPGGSNQPQHF.

V usage is TRBV6-5 and J usage is TRBJ2-2; D gene ambiguous. The CDR3 covers 13 residues. V was clipped by 6 bases and J by 1 base, with 6 bases between them. CDR1 is MNHEY, CDR2 SVGAGI, per germline. The CDR3 sequence: CASRPGNTGELFF. The CDR3 DNA sequence: TGTGCCAGCAGACCAGGGAACACCGGGGAGCTGTTTTTT.

In this sample, this clone turned up a few times. This chain joins TRBV2 and TRBJ1-5; 8 bases agree with TRBD1. Looked up from germline, CDR1 is SNHLY and CDR2 is FYNNEI. The trim removed 6 bases at V and 9 bases at J, leaving 7 bases unmatched. CDR3 length: 13 amino acids. In DNA, the CDR3 is TGTGCCAGCAGGCAATGGACAGGGACGCCCCAGCATTTT. As protein: CASRQWTGTPQHF.